These 10 T cell receptor beta chains were all obtained from the same sample, sequenced in a study of shared clonotypes between healthy human individuals. The method was immunoSEQ multiplex PCR; TCRdb's version includes in-frame clones alone and lacks a portion of them. This sample has about 480,000 clones; 60% to 85% occur once, and the top ten carry approximately 13%. Sequences were obtained from PBMCs. Every receptor here comes from a woman between 35 and 50 years old in good health. Some clones in this sample may be carry-over from other donors' samples.

The chain couples TRBV23-1 to TRBJ1-5; D unclear. TRBV23-1 is recorded as an ORF, its role being uncertain. The CDR3 contains 14 residues. Trimming pared 0 bases from V and 11 bases from J, leaving 14 bases between. The CDR3 region has the DNA TGCGCCAGCAGTCAATCTGGGTGCCCAAGGGCCCAGCATTTT. This sequence encodes CASSQSGCPRAQHF.

About this clone: Different DNA sequences within this sample yield the same CDR3. The chain joins TRBV7-3 to TRBJ2-5; D ambiguous. The CDR3 runs to 13 residues. Per the germline V gene, CDR1 is SGHTA and CDR2 is FQGTGA. With 5 bases removed from V and 4 bases from J, the gap between germline ends came to 11 bases. CDR3 in amino acids: CASSPRAGETQYF. CDR3 nucleotides: TGTGCCAGCAGCCCCCGCGCCGGAGAGACCCAGTACTTC.

The chain combines TRBV2 with TRBJ1-1; possible D gene TRBD1, 6 bases. V was pared by 10 bases and J by 3 bases, with 15 bases between. Germline CDR1 is SNHLY and CDR2 is FYNNEI. The CDR3 is 13 residues long. CDR3 DNA sequence: TGTGCCACCGAGGGGACAAGTTACACTGAAGCTTTCTTT. This encodes CATEGTSYTEAFF.

The gene calls are TRBV6-5 and TRBJ2-7; 13 bases are shared with TRBD2. The germline V gene encodes CDR1 MNHEY and CDR2 SVGAGI. This CDR3 contains 14 residues. Trimming took 7 bases from V and 3 from J; bases not matched to a gene: 3. CDR3 region: CASTRTSGSYEQYF. The CDR3 region has the DNA TGTGCCAGCACCCGGACTAGCGGGAGCTACGAGCAGTACTTC.

This clone occurred a few times. The chain's CDR3 is CASSLDCEEAFF. CDR3 sequence (DNA): TGTGCCAGCAGCTTAGATTGCGAGGAAGCTTTCTTT. The chain joins TRBV11-3 to TRBJ1-1; unclear D gene. Germline values: CDR1 SGHNT, CDR2 YENEEA. V lost 0 bases, J lost 8 bases, and 7 bases lay in between. The CDR3 has 12 residues.

The J gene is TRBJ2-7, the V gene TRBV6-5, with D perhaps matching TRBD2 (6 bases). There are 14 residues in the CDR3. The ends were cut back, 8 bases at V and 0 bases at J, with 14 bases in the middle. Germline V lookup: CDR1 MNHEY, CDR2 SVGAGI. In DNA, the CDR3 is TGTGCCAGCCGGTCGGGACTGGTCTCCTACGAGCAGTACTTC. This codes for CASRSGLVSYEQYF.

The chain has TRBV5-1 and TRBJ1-4; D gene ambiguous. Looked up from germline, CDR1 is SGHRS and CDR2 is YFSETQ. V was clipped by 2 bases and J by 0 bases, with 8 bases between them. The CDR3 loop spans 15 amino acids. The CDR3: CASSFTDATNEKLFF. The CDR3 DNA reads TGCGCCAGCAGCTTTACAGATGCAACTAATGAAAAACTGTTTTTT.

This rearrangement joins TRBV10-3 to TRBJ1-2; 7 bases are shared with TRBD1. V gave up 3 bases and J gave up 0 bases; unmatched junction bases: 4. This CDR3 spans 15 amino acids. Looked up from germline, CDR1 is ENHRY and CDR2 is SYGVKD. The chain's CDR3 is CAISDGTATNYGYTF. The CDR3 DNA reads TGTGCCATCAGTGACGGGACAGCAACTAACTATGGCTACACCTTC.

The DNA for the CDR3 is TGCGCCAGCAGCTTGTTAGCGGGAGACCCTTCAGATACGCAGTATTTT. Translating gives CASSLLAGDPSDTQYF. V and J are TRBV5-1 and TRBJ2-3; 9 bases align to TRBD2. The CDR3 sequence is 16 residues long. Trimming took 1 base from V and 4 from J; bases not matched to a gene: 7. CDR1 and CDR2 (germline): SGHRS, YFSETQ.

The chain links TRBV28 to TRBJ2-5; possibly TRBD1 for D (5 bases). This CDR3 comprises 13 residues. Trimming left V 8 bases short and J 2 bases short, with 12 bases between. Per germline, CDR1 MDHEN and CDR2 SYDVKM. The CDR3 reads CASLVQGQETQYF. For the CDR3, the DNA is TGTGCCAGCCTAGTCCAGGGACAAGAGACCCAGTACTTC.